The clone carrying this T cell receptor beta chain is a singleton in its sample. V shed 0 bases and J shed 1 base, with 11 bases lying between them. The CDR3 has 15 amino acids. In germline, CDR1 is SGDLS, CDR2 YYNGEE. The source of the sample is a study of blood T cell repertoires in COVID-19. Study summary: COVID-19 samples from acute and convalescent phases originated in the United States, Italy and Spain. The analysed material was cDNA or gDNA that came from T cells, B-cell-depleted T cells, or PBMCs.

Per the authors' pipeline: Reference gene primer amplification in the assay estimated nucleated cell counts. The protocol was immunoSEQ multiplex PCR, while the TCRdb copy is restricted to in-frame clones and leaves out a portion. The DNA gave D and trimming, while V, J and clone size come from that table. The sample contains about 99,000 clones, roughly nine tenths of which appear only once. The receptor was derived from a human donor in a cohort sampled during active COVID-19. The chain combines TRBV9 with TRBJ2-7, with D perhaps matching TRBD1 (6 bases). What was sequenced was peripheral blood. CDR3 in DNA: TGTGCCAGCAGCGTAGGGGCGGACAGATCCTACGAGCAGTACTTC. It codes for CASSVGADRSYEQYF.